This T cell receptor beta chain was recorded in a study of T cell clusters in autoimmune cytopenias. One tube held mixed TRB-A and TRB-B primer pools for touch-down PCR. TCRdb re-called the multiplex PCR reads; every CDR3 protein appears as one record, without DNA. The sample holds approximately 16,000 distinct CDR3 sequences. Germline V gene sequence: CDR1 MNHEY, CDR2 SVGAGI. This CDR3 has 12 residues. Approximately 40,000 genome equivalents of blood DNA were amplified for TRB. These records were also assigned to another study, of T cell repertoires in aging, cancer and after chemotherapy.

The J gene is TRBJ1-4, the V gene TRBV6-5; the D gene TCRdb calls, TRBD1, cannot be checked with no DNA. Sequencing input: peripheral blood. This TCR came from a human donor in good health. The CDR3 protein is CASSGDREKLFF.